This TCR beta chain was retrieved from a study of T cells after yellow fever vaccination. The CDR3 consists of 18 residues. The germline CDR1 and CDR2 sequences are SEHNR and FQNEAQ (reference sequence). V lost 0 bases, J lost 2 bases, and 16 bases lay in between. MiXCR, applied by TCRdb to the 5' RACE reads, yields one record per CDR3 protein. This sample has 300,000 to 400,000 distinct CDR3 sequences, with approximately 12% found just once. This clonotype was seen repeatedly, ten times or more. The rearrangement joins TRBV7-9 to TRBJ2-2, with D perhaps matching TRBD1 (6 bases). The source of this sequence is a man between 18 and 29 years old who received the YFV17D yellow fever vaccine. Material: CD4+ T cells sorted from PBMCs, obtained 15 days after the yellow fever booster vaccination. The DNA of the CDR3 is TGTGCCAGCAGCTTAGCGTTTCCAACGGGACATAACACCGGGGAGCTGTTTTTT. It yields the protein CASSLAFPTGHNTGELFF.